The 14 T cell receptor beta chains reported below all come from one sample, sequenced in a study of blood T cell repertoires in COVID-19. Profiled with immunoSEQ multiplex PCR; TCRdb holds only in-frame clones, not every one. The repertoire includes some 150,000 clones, over 80% of them detected once, and about 4.4% sits in the top ten. Sequences were obtained from PBMCs or T cells enriched from blood (not recorded which). The receptors were gathered from a woman aged 45-65 years who had recovered from COVID-19.

The chain uses TRBV5-1 and TRBJ1-1; the match to TRBD1 covers 8 bases. V shed 0 bases, J shed 7 bases, and the junction held 5 bases outside the gene matches. The CDR3 has 14 residues. CDR1 is SGHRS, CDR2 YFSETQ, per germline. The CDR3 nucleotides read TGCGCCAGCAGCTTGGATGGACAGGGCGGTGAAGCTTTCTTT. Translated: CASSLDGQGGEAFF.

The chain employs TRBV7-9 and TRBJ1-4; 10 bases fit TRBD1. V was pared by 5 bases and J by 12 bases, with 9 bases of the junction left unmatched. The CDR3 is 14 amino acids. In germline, CDR1 is SEHNR, CDR2 FQNEAQ (reference sequence). The CDR3 loop reads CASSHEGQGLELFF. The CDR3 DNA sequence: TGTGCCAGCAGCCACGAGGGACAGGGGCTGGAACTGTTTTTT.

The chain has TRBV11-2 and TRBJ2-2; 7 nucleotides align to TRBD1. This CDR3 region has 19 residues. CDR1 is SGHAT and CDR2 is FQNNGV in the germline V gene. The J segment lost 3 bases and the V segment lost 5 bases, leaving 18 bases of the junction unmatched. The chain's CDR3 is CASSPGRQGTSRDTGELFF. As DNA, the CDR3 is TGTGCCAGCAGCCCGGGGAGACAGGGAACGTCGAGGGACACCGGGGAGCTGTTTTTT.

The chain uses TRBV2 and TRBJ1-1; possible D gene TRBD1, 5 bases. The CDR3 has 16 amino acids. Germline V lookup: CDR1 SNHLY, CDR2 FYNNEI. The V and J ends lost 3 bases and 0 bases respectively, with 14 bases between them. The CDR3 region is CASSEFQPTVNTEAFF. CDR3 in DNA: TGTGCCAGCAGTGAGTTCCAGCCGACAGTGAACACTGAAGCTTTCTTT.

This chain connects TRBV27 to TRBJ1-6; D is uncertain. The CDR3 has 14 residues. V was clipped by 4 bases and J by 6 bases, with 10 bases between them. Germline CDR1 reads MNHEY; CDR2 reads SMNVEV (reference sequence). The CDR3 sequence: CASSSTTPNSPLHF. The CDR3 DNA follows: TGTGCCAGCAGTTCGACAACTCCTAATTCACCCCTCCACTTT.

This clone was seen only a few times. The V gene is TRBV7-9, the J gene TRBJ1-2; no clear D gene. The CDR3 consists of 14 residues. Germline CDR1 and CDR2: SEHNR and FQNEAQ (reference sequence). The V gene lost 1 base and the J gene lost 5 bases, with 11 bases spanning the gap. CDR3 residues: CASSLGEGPYGYTF. In nucleotides, the CDR3 is TGTGCCAGCAGCTTAGGGGAGGGCCCTTATGGCTACACCTTC.

This chain joins TRBV6-2 or TRBV6-3 and TRBJ2-7; tentative D call: TRBD1 (6 bases). The CDR3 loop spans 15 amino acids. Germline V gene sequence: CDR1 MNHEY, CDR2 SVGEGT. The ends were cut back, 0 bases at V and 3 bases at J, with 12 bases in the middle. The CDR3 region is CASSYSALGGYEQYV. CDR3 in DNA: TGTGCCAGCAGTTACTCCGCCCTAGGGGGCTACGAGCAGTACGTC.

The gene calls are TRBV7-9 and TRBJ1-1; no reliable D call. This CDR3 has 13 residues. The V and J ends lost 5 bases and 9 bases respectively, with 16 bases between them. Germline-derived CDR1 and CDR2 are SEHNR and FQNEAQ (reference sequence). The CDR3 sequence: CASSDTSYSKAFF. The CDR3 bases are TGTGCCAGCAGCGACACTTCCTACAGTAAAGCTTTCTTT.

The chain carries TRBV18 and TRBJ2-2, with 7 bases lining up with TRBD1. The ends lost 4 bases at V and 1 base at J; junction bases unmatched: 6. Germline assignment: CDR1 KGHSH and CDR2 LQKENI. This CDR3 region has 16 residues. CDR3 region: CASSRLGTENTGELFF. CDR3 DNA: TGTGCCAGCTCACGCCTAGGGACAGAGAACACCGGGGAGCTGTTTTTT.

The V gene is TRBV6-4, the J gene TRBJ1-2; D is perhaps TRBD1 (6 bases). The CDR3 extends over 17 amino acids. V was trimmed by 0 bases and J by 2 bases, leaving 16 bases between them. CDR1 MRHNA and CDR2 SNTAGT come from the germline V gene. The CDR3 spells CASSDSRAPRGNYGYTF. In DNA form, the CDR3 reads TGTGCCAGCAGTGACTCGAGGGCCCCCAGGGGCAACTATGGCTACACCTTC.

This clone was seen only once. This chain joins TRBV6-5 and TRBJ1-1; 7 bases fit TRBD1. Germline lookup yields CDR1 MNHEY and CDR2 SVGAGI. Losses at the gene ends were 2 bases for V and 4 bases for J; bases not matched to a gene: 10. This CDR3 region has 16 residues. The CDR3 protein is CASSYNRGRWGTEAFF. CDR3 nucleotide sequence: TGTGCCAGCAGTTACAACAGGGGCCGCTGGGGCACTGAAGCTTTCTTT.

The chain is built from TRBV7-2 and TRBJ2-5; possible D gene TRBD2, 7 bases. The CDR3 runs 17 residues. Germline V gene data show CDR1 as SGHTA and CDR2 as FQGNSA. V was clipped by 5 bases and J by 1 base, with 20 bases between them. DNA for the CDR3: TGTGCCAGCAGCCCTGGGGGGGCCCCCCCATCCCAAGAGACCCAGTACTTC. As protein: CASSPGGAPPSQETQYF.

The chain joins TRBV28 to TRBJ2-1, with TRBD1 matching over 9 bases. J lost 12 bases, V lost 8 bases, and 5 bases had no gene match. This CDR3 is 11 amino acids long. Germline V gene lookup returns CDR1 MDHEN and CDR2 SYDVKM. The CDR3 protein is CASRQGVVQFF. The CDR3 region has the DNA TGTGCCAGCCGACAGGGGGTGGTGCAGTTCTTC.

The CDR3 nucleotides are TGTGCCAGTAGTCCCAGCCGGGGGGTCTCCGAAGCTTTCTTT. Protein product: CASSPSRGVSEAFF. The chain is built from TRBV19 and TRBJ1-1; the D gene is possibly TRBD1 (5 bases). This CDR3 comprises 14 residues. V was cut by 5 bases and J by 8 bases, with 18 bases left in between. Germline V gene lookup returns CDR1 LNHDA and CDR2 SQIVND (reference sequence).